A single sample gave rise to the 8 T cell receptor beta chains below, sequenced in a study of cytomegalovirus exposure and HLA in healthy donors. Primers: 60 Vbeta forward and 13 Jbeta reverse. TCRdb keeps only in-frame clones here, not all; method: immunoSEQ multiplex PCR. This sample yields over 250,000 clones, of which approximately 70% are seen a single time; 2% to 2.5% belongs to the top ten. What was sequenced was PBMCs. The source is a female donor in good health and CMV-seronegative.

This rearrangement joins TRBV9 to TRBJ2-1, with 7 bases fitting TRBD2. The CDR3 runs to 15 residues. Germline CDR1 SGDLS, CDR2 YYNGEE. V trimming: 1 base; J trimming: 4 bases; junction bases outside the gene matches: 5. The CDR3 protein is CASSVISSGYNEQFF. The CDR3 coding sequence is TGTGCCAGCAGCGTAATCTCTAGCGGATACAATGAGCAGTTCTTC.

The chain has TRBV7-9 and TRBJ1-2; the D is unclear. Per germline, CDR1 SEHNR and CDR2 FQNEAQ (reference sequence). Trimming stripped 5 bases from V and 1 base from J, with 8 bases between. The CDR3 extends over 13 amino acids. The CDR3 sequence is CASSHGLNYGYTF. In DNA form, the CDR3 reads TGTGCCAGCAGCCACGGACTTAACTATGGCTACACCTTC.

The chain uses TRBV5-1 and TRBJ1-2; D remains ambiguous. V was trimmed by 1 base and J by 5 bases, leaving 12 bases between them. This CDR3 has 14 amino acids. Germline CDR1 is SGHRS and CDR2 is YFSETQ. CDR3 protein: CASSLSSIPYGYTF. The DNA for the CDR3 is TGCGCCAGCAGCTTGTCGAGTATCCCTTATGGCTACACCTTC.

The chain is built from TRBV19 and TRBJ2-4; the match to TRBD2 covers 7 bases. Germline V lookup: CDR1 LNHDA, CDR2 SQIVND (reference sequence). V dropped 3 bases and J dropped 1; count of bases not matched to a gene: 6. There are 16 residues in the CDR3. CDR3 sequence (DNA): TGTGCCAGTAGTATTGCGGGGGTCGGGGCCAAAAACATTCAGTACTTC. It yields the protein CASSIAGVGAKNIQYF. The full variable domain, completed using reference TRBV19 and TRBJ2-4, is DGGITQSPKYLFRKEGQNVTLSCEQNLNHDAMYWYRQDPGQGLRLIYYSQIVNDFQKGDIAEGYSVSREKKESFPLTVTSAQKNPTAFYLCASSIAGVGAKNIQYFGAGTRLSVL.

The V and J genes are TRBV4-1 and TRBJ2-2; D is perhaps TRBD2 (6 bases). The CDR3 has 17 residues. V lost 6 bases and J 0 bases, leaving 17 bases between the germline ends. Per the germline V gene, CDR1 is MGHRA and CDR2 is YSYEKL. The CDR3 spells CASSYPVGGPNTGELFF. The CDR3 bases are TGCGCCAGCAGTTACCCTGTCGGGGGACCGAACACCGGGGAGCTGTTTTTT.

The V and J genes are TRBV5-8 and TRBJ2-5; TRBD1 agrees at 10 bases. The junction had 7 bases not matched to a gene; V was cut back by 1 base and J by 4 bases. The CDR3 consists of 16 residues. CDR1 and CDR2 (germline): SGHTS, YDEGEE. CDR3 in DNA: TGTGCCAGCAGCTTGTCTGGGACAGGGGAGGGAGAGACCCAGTACTTC. Its translation is CASSLSGTGEGETQYF.

This rearrangement joins TRBV5-4 to TRBJ2-4; either TRBD1 or TRBD2 may supply D (5 bases each). V lost 4 bases to trimming and J lost 8 bases, with 10 bases between them. CDR1 SGHNT and CDR2 YYREEE come from the germline V gene (reference sequence). The CDR3 consists of 12 residues. Written as DNA, the CDR3 is TGTGCCAGCAGCGTGGGGCGGGACATTCAGTACTTC. This gives the protein CASSVGRDIQYF. The entire variable domain, with the rest obtained from reference TRBV5-4 and TRBJ2-4, is as follows: ETGVTQSPTHLIKTRGQQVTLRCSSQSGHNTVSWYQQALGQGPQFIFQYYREEENGRGNFPPRFSGLQFPNYSSELNVNALELDDSALYLCASSVGRDIQYFGAGTRLSVL.

The genes are TRBV27 and TRBJ2-5; a weak D match, TRBD1 (6 bases). The better agreement between TRBJ2-7 and the DNA end casts doubt on the J call. Germline V gives CDR1 MNHEY, CDR2 SMNVEV (reference sequence). The CDR3 extends over 15 amino acids. The CDR3 sequence is CASSFTGHWVYEQYF. The CDR3 coding sequence is TGTGCCAGCAGTTTCACGGGACATTGGGTCTACGAGCAGTACTTC.